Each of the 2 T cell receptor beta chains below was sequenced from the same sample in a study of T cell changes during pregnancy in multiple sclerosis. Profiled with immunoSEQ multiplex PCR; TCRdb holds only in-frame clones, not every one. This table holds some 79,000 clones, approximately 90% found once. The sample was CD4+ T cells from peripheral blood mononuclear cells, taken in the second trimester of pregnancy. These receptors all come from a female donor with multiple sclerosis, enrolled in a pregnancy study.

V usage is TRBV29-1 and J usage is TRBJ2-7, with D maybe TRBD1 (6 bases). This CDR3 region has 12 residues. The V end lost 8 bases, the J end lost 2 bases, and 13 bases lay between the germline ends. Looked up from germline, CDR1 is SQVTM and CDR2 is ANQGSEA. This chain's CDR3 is CSSGDTAYEQYF. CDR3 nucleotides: TGCAGCTCCGGGGACACAGCCTACGAGCAGTACTTC.

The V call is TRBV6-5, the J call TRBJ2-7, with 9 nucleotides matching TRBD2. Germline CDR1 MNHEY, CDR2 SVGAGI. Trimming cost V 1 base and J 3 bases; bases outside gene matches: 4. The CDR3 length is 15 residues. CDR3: CASSYLTSGLYEQYF. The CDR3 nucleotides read TGTGCCAGCAGTTACTTGACTAGCGGACTCTACGAGCAGTACTTC.